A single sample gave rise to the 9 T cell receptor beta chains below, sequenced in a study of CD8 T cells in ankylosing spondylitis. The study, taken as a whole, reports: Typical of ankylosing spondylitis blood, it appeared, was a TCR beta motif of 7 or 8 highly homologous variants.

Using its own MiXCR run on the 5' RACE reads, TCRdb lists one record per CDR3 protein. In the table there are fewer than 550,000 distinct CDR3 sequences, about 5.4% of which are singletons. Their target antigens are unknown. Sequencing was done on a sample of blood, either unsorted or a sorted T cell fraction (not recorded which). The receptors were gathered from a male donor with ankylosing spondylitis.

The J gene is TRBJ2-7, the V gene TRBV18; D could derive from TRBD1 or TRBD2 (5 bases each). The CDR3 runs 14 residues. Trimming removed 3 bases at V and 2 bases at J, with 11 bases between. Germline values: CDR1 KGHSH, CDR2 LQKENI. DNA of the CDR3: TGTGCCAGCTCACCGAACCGGGACCCCTACGAGCAGTACTTC. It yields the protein CASSPNRDPYEQYF.

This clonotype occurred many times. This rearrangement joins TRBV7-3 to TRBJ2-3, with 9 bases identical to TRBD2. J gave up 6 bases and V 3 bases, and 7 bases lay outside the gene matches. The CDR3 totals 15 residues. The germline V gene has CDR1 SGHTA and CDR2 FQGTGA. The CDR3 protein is CASSLARGGIDTQYF. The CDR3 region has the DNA TGTGCCAGCAGCTTGGCGCGGGGGGGCATCGATACGCAGTATTTT.

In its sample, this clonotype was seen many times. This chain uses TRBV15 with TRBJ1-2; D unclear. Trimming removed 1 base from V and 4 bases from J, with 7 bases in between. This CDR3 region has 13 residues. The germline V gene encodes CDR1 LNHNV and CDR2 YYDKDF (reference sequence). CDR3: CATSRAFLYGYTF. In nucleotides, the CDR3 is TGTGCCACCAGCAGAGCTTTCCTCTATGGCTACACCTTC. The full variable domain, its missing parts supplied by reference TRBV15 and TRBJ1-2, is DAMVIQNPRYQVTQFGKPVTLSCSQTLNHNVMYWYQQKSSQAPKLLFHYYDKDFNNEADTPDNFQSRRPNTSFCFLDIRSPGLGDTAMYLCATSRAFLYGYTFGSGTRLTVV.

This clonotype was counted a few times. CDR3 DNA sequence: TGTGCCAGCAGCTTGTTTTTAGCAGAGCCGAACAATCAGCCCCAGCATTTT. This encodes CASSLFLAEPNNQPQHF. The chain couples TRBV5-8 to TRBJ1-5; D remains ambiguous. Trimming took off 1 base at V and 3 bases at J, with 17 bases between the two ends. Germline V gives CDR1 SGHTS, CDR2 YDEGEE. This CDR3 spans 17 amino acids.

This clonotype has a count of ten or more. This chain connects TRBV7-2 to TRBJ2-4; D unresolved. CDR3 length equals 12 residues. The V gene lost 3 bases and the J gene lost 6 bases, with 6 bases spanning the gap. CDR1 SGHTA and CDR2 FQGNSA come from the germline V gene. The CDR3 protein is CASSLDGNIQYF. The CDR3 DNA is TGTGCCAGCAGCTTGGACGGAAACATTCAGTACTTC.

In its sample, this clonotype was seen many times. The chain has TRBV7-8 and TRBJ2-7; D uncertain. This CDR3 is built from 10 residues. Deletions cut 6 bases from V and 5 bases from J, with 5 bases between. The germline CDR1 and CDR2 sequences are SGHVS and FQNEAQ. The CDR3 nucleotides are TGTGCCAGCAGTGACGACGAGCAGTACTTC. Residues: CASSDDEQYF.

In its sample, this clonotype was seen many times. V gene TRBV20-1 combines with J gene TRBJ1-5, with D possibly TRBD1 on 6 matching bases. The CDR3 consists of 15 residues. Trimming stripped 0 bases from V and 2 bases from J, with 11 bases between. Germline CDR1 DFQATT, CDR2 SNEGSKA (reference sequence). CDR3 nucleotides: TGCAGTGCTAGAGAGGCGGGGGCTGGCAATCAGCCCCAGCATTTT. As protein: CSAREAGAGNQPQHF.

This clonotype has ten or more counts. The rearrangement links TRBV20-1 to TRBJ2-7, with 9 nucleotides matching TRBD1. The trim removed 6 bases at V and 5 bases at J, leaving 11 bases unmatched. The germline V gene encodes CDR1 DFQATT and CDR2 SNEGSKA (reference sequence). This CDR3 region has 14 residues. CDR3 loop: CSATGPGQGDEQYF. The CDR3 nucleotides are TGCAGTGCCACAGGCCCGGGACAGGGTGACGAGCAGTACTTC.

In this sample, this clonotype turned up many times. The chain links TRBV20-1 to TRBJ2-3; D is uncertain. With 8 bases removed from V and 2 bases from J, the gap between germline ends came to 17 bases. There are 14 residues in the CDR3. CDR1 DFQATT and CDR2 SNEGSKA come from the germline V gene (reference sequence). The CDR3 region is CSSLDPVVTDTQYF. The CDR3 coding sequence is TGCAGTAGTCTAGATCCTGTAGTCACAGATACGCAGTATTTT.